Below are 10 T cell receptor beta chains sequenced from a single sample in a study of blood T cell repertoires in COVID-19. Sequencing used immunoSEQ multiplex PCR; TCRdb keeps in-frame clones, though not all of them. Of 90,000 to 120,000 clones listed, about nine tenths were seen once; the top ten hold about 15%. Material: peripheral blood. These receptor sequences come from a middle-aged man with acute or convalescent COVID-19.

CDR3 coding DNA: TGTGCCAGTCGACAGGGTAGCACCGGGGAGCTGTTTTTT. Translated: CASRQGSTGELFF. This chain connects TRBV9 to TRBJ2-2; 7 bases agree with TRBD1. V was clipped by 8 bases and J by 4 bases; unmatched bases: 5. Germline values: CDR1 SGDLS, CDR2 YYNGEE. CDR3 length equals 13 residues.

V and J are TRBV24-1 and TRBJ2-3; D not resolved. V was shortened by 3 bases and J by 6 bases, with 15 bases between the two germline ends. The CDR3 has 15 residues. Germline values: CDR1 KGHDR, CDR2 SFDVKD. The CDR3 region is CATSDPFTPADTQYF. CDR3 nucleotides: TGTGCCACCAGTGATCCCTTTACACCCGCCGATACGCAGTATTTT.

This clone appeared a few times. The genes are TRBV28 and TRBJ2-7, with a tentative D call TRBD1 (5 bases). This CDR3 contains 15 residues. Trimming left V 5 bases short and J 4 bases short, with 18 bases between. CDR1 is MDHEN, CDR2 SYDVKM, per germline. CDR3 amino acids: CASSLISGAGYEQYF. The CDR3 nucleotides read TGTGCCAGCAGTCTGATATCTGGGGCAGGGTACGAGCAGTACTTC.

In this sample, this clone turned up a few times. This chain connects TRBV27 to TRBJ2-3; D is uncertain. Germline CDR1 and CDR2: MNHEY and SMNVEV (reference sequence). CDR3 length equals 15 residues. With 1 base removed from V and 0 bases from J, the gap between germline ends came to 8 bases. The CDR3 reads CASSLWRSSTDTQYF. In nucleotides, the CDR3 is TGTGCCAGCAGTTTATGGCGGTCTAGCACAGATACGCAGTATTTT.

This clone was seen just once. In DNA, the CDR3 is TGCGCCAGCAGCGTGGACAGACCCTACGAGCAGTACTTC. Its protein is CASSVDRPYEQYF. The rearrangement joins TRBV5-1 to TRBJ2-7; tentative D call: TRBD1 (6 bases). The germline gives CDR1 SGHRS, CDR2 YFSETQ. This CDR3 contains 13 residues. Deletions cut 4 bases from V and 2 bases from J, with 10 bases between.

The chain links TRBV5-4 to TRBJ2-7; TRBD2 aligns across 8 bases. J gave up 3 bases and V 4 bases, and 9 bases lay outside the gene matches. The CDR3 spans 15 residues. Germline lookup yields CDR1 SGHNT and CDR2 YYREEE (reference sequence). Written as DNA, the CDR3 is TGTGCCAGCAGCCCCGGGACTAGTCTGTTCTACGAGCAGTACTTC. This encodes CASSPGTSLFYEQYF.

The gene calls are TRBV1 and TRBJ2-5; TRBD2 is taken as the D call from the table, unchecked against the DNA. TRBV1 is annotated as a pseudogene. The CDR3 is made up of 13 amino acids. The CDR3 DNA reads TGCACCAGCAGCCCCGGGACTAAGGAGACCCAGTACTTC. It codes for CTSSPGTKETQYF.

This clone was counted once. The sample carries other DNA sequences with the same CDR3. J is TRBJ1-2 and V is TRBV30, with D unresolved. CDR1 and CDR2 from the germline V gene are GTSNPN and SVGIG (reference sequence). This CDR3 region has 11 residues. Trimming shortened V by 4 bases and J by 2 bases, and 5 bases separated the two germline ends. As DNA, the CDR3 is TGTGCCTGGACAGGAAACTATGGCTACACCTTC. This sequence encodes CAWTGNYGYTF.

V gene TRBV11-2 combines with J gene TRBJ2-3, with D tentatively TRBD1 (6 bases). Per the germline V gene, CDR1 is SGHAT and CDR2 is FQNNGV. The length of the CDR3 is 13 residues. V was clipped by 2 bases and J by 3 bases, with 6 bases between them. CDR3 residues: CASSLQGTDTQYF. The CDR3 DNA sequence: TGTGCCAGCAGCTTACAGGGGACAGATACGCAGTATTTT.

In DNA, the CDR3 is TGTGCCAGCAGCTTGGAGGACGAGCAGTACTTC. It specifies CASSLEDEQYF. The V gene is TRBV7-9, the J gene TRBJ2-7; the D gene is possibly TRBD2 (5 bases). The germline CDR1 and CDR2 sequences are SEHNR and FQNEAQ (reference sequence). The CDR3 runs 11 residues. Trimming took 3 bases from V and 5 from J, leaving 5 bases between them.